This TCR beta chain was identified during a study of cytomegalovirus exposure and HLA in healthy donors. At the level of the study: Out of 150 million to 200 million T cells, an earlier analysis found roughly 100 million unique TCR beta sequences in total.

Nominal health characterized the donors when sampled, though unrecorded immune exposures were likely. The CDR3 has 12 residues. A word on this clone: Its antigen is still unknown.

Study observations and caveats: Looking again later, the authors saw that most CMV-associated TCR beta chains seemed HLA-restricted.

Researchers ran the PCR with 60 Vbeta and 13 Jbeta primers. Profiling relied on immunoSEQ multiplex PCR, and the TCRdb table lists in-frame clones only, not all of them. Among about 57,000 clones listed, roughly 80% were seen once. The TCR was taken from a woman younger than 45 in good health and CMV-seronegative. Sequencing used PBMCs. The rearrangement uses TRBV21-1 and TRBJ1-1; the D call of TRBD1 is as the table states it, not checked on the DNA. TRBV21-1 is designated a pseudogene. The CDR3 loop reads CASSKGGQGAFF. Written as DNA, the CDR3 is TGTGCCAGCAGCAAAGGCGGACAGGGAGCTTTCTTT.